These T cell receptor beta chains were read from a single sample in a study of response to subunit inactivated influenza vaccine. MiXCR, applied by TCRdb to the RT-PCR reads, yields one record per CDR3 protein. The table has around 500,000 distinct CDR3 sequences, approximately 11% seen once. The source was PBMCs from blood, collected roughly 48 days after vaccination. All receptors derive from a man in his fifties who received an inactivated influenza vaccine. CDR3s include the opening cysteine and the closing phenylalanine or tryptophan. Each record gives: CDR3 length, D gene, V gene, J gene, clone size, CDR3 DNA, CDR3 protein. A D gene is named only where the DNA matches it firmly. Where a row states a size, it is once, few, many or the class of an expanded clone; other rows omit it.

>17|TRBD2|TRBV5-1|TRBJ2-1|few
TGCGCCAGCAGCCCCCAACCCGGGACTAGCGGGGGTCATGAGCAGTTCTTC
CASSPQPGTSGGHEQFF
>17|-|TRBV6-5|TRBJ2-2|-
TGTGCCAGCAGCTACCTCAGCCCAGGGAGCGGCACCGGGGAGCTGTTTTTT
CASSYLSPGSGTGELFF
>15|-|TRBV12-1|TRBJ1-1|many
TGTGCCAGCAGTTTTTACGGGACAGTTAACACTGAAGCTTTCTTT
CASSFYGTVNTEAFF
>16|TRBD2|TRBV7-2|TRBJ2-1|-
TGTGCCAGCAGCTTAGTGAGGACTAGCGGGGGGGATGAGCAGTTCTTC
CASSLVRTSGGDEQFF
>14|TRBD1|TRBV20-1|TRBJ2-7|many
TGCAGTGCTAGGGATCCGGGACAGGGTAACGAGCAGTACTTC
CSARDPGQGNEQYF
>15|-|TRBV7-9|TRBJ2-5|few
TGTGCCAGCAGCTTTAGGCAGTCCTTGGGGGAGACCCAGTACTTC
CASSFRQSLGETQYF
>13|-|TRBV10-1|TRBJ2-5|-
TGCGCCAGCAGTGGAGACGAGCAAGAGACCCAGTACTTC
CASSGDEQETQYF
>14|-|TRBV10-3|TRBJ2-7|-
TGTGCCATCAGTGTGGGACACCCATCCTACGAGCAGTACTTC
CAISVGHPSYEQYF
>16|TRBD2|TRBV11-2|TRBJ2-3|-
TGTGCCAGCAGCTTGCTGACTAGCGGGAGGGCCGATACGCAGTATTTT
CASSLLTSGRADTQYF
>14|-|TRBV5-1|TRBJ2-7|-
TGCGCCAGCAGCTTTGTGGCTAGCGACTACGAGCAGTACTTC
CASSFVASDYEQYF
>13|-|TRBV5-1|TRBJ1-4|many
TGCGCCAGCAGCGCGGGACCAGCGGAAAAACTGTTTTTT
CASSAGPAEKLFF
>11|TRBD2|TRBV20-1|TRBJ2-7|many
TGCAGTGCTAGGCAGCGGGAGTTGCAGTACTTC
CSARQRELQYF
>16|-|TRBV4-2|TRBJ2-6|many
TGTGCCAGCAGCCATCTTCTGGACTCTGGGGCCAACGTCCTGACTTTC
CASSHLLDSGANVLTF
>12|-|TRBV20-1|TRBJ2-1|-
TGCAGTGCTTCCTCCCTTTACAATGAGCAGTTCTTC
CSASSLYNEQFF
>14|-|TRBV12-3/TRBV12-4|TRBJ2-1|many
TGTGCCAGCAGTTACCTCCCTAGATACAATGAGCAGTTCTTC
CASSYLPRYNEQFF
>11|-|TRBV20-1|TRBJ2-7|many
TGCAGTGCTAGAATCCAGGACGAGCAGTACTTC
CSARIQDEQYF
>15|-|TRBV6-1|TRBJ2-1|few
TGTGCCAGCGCCGTTGGAGGGAAATCCTACAATGAGCAGTTCTTC
CASAVGGKSYNEQFF
>16|-|TRBV12-3/TRBV12-4|TRBJ2-1|-
TGTGCCAGCAGTTTTTGGGGGAAGTTAGCGACCCATGAGCAGTTCTTC
CASSFWGKLATHEQFF
>12|-|TRBV7-9|TRBJ2-7|few
TGTGCCAGCAGCTTACAAGCCTACGAGCAGTACTTC
CASSLQAYEQYF
>13|TRBD1|TRBV29-1|TRBJ2-6|few
TGCAGCGCGACAGGGGCTGGGGCCAACGTCCTGACTTTC
CSATGAGANVLTF
>18|TRBD1|TRBV19|TRBJ2-6|many
TGTGCCAGTAGTGGCTACAGGGGTCCTTTCTCTGGGGCCAACGTCCTGACTTTC
CASSGYRGPFSGANVLTF
>14|-|TRBV9|TRBJ1-5|-
TGTGCCAGCAGCGTAGGGTCAGGGGTTCAGCCCCAGCATTTT
CASSVGSGVQPQHF
>17|TRBD2|TRBV5-1|TRBJ2-3|-
TGCGCCAGCAGCCCAACCGGGACTAGCGGATCCACAGATACGCAGTATTTT
CASSPTGTSGSTDTQYF
>16|-|TRBV20-1|TRBJ2-1|many
TGCAGTGCTAGAGATCCGTTACGGGGCATAACCAATGAGCAGTTCTTC
CSARDPLRGITNEQFF
>15|TRBD1|TRBV29-1|TRBJ2-4|many
TGCAGCGTTCAACAGGGGGCGAGGGCCAAAAACATTCAGTACTTC
CSVQQGARAKNIQYF
>13|TRBD1|TRBV29-1|TRBJ2-5|many
TGCAGCGGAGGACAGGGCGATCCAGGGGCCCAGTACTTC
CSGGQGDPGAQYF
>13|-|TRBV3-1|TRBJ1-1|-
TGTGCCAGCAGCCGGGGGCAGCACACTGAAGCTTTCTTT
CASSRGQHTEAFF
>18|TRBD2|TRBV7-2|TRBJ2-7|-
TGTGCCAGCAGCTTAGCAGGGCTAGCGGGAGTCGGGACCTACGAGCAGTACTTC
CASSLAGLAGVGTYEQYF